Described below is a single TCR beta chain sequence and its context. Profiling relied on immunoSEQ multiplex PCR, and the TCRdb table lists in-frame clones only, not all of them. The sample yields fewer than 500,000 clones, about four fifths seen once. This record comes from a study of blood T cell repertoires in COVID-19. Background on the study: From the United States, Italy and Spain came samples of acute and convalescent COVID-19.

In germline, CDR1 is KGHSH, CDR2 LQKENI. There are 15 residues in the CDR3. V lost 6 bases and J lost 4; bases outside the gene matches: 7. This chain connects TRBV18 to TRBJ2-5; 11 bases match TRBD1. The specimen was peripheral blood. This receptor was taken from a human donor with acute or convalescent COVID-19. The donor label of this sample is uncertain. Here the CDR3 DNA reads TGTGCCAGCTCTAAGGACAGGGGGCTTTTAGAGACCCAGTACTTC. This translates into CASSKDRGLLETQYF.